This note documents a single T cell receptor (beta chain) sequence. Its antigen is unknown. Sequencing used immunoSEQ v3.0 at survey level. Produced via immunoSEQ multiplex PCR; TCRdb's table is partial and in-frame only. Of 30,000 to 40,000 clones listed, 94% are singletons. This entry belongs to a study of long-term antiretroviral therapy in people with HIV. The germline CDR1 and CDR2 sequences are SQVTM and ANQGSEA. The CDR3 consists of 12 residues. V was shortened by 3 bases and J by 4 bases, with 9 bases between the two germline ends. Study-level results: HIV repertoire CDR3 lengths ranged less widely than those of controls. Despite increasing after ART, diversity remained lower than that of transplant donor controls. Blood specimens, gathered between about 2003 and 2018, were possibly obtained under older ART regimens.

Donors each had at least one pre-ART PBMC sample and at least two post-ART ones. The chain employs TRBV29-1 and TRBJ1-1; D ambiguous. The sample was unsorted PBMCs, taken 4.1 years after starting antiretroviral therapy. This receptor was obtained from a woman aged 45 to 65 with HIV. This chain's CDR3 is CSVERGGTEAFF. DNA of the CDR3: TGCAGCGTTGAGCGGGGTGGCACTGAAGCTTTCTTT.